These 20 T cell receptor beta chains were sequenced from one sample in a study of blood T cell repertoires in COVID-19. Assay used: immunoSEQ multiplex PCR; TCRdb lists only in-frame clones, some missing. Among some 150,000 clones listed, 85% to 90% were seen once. The source material was peripheral blood. The source of these receptors is a man in his forties or fifties who had recovered from COVID-19.

The chain carries TRBV3-1 (or the pseudogene TRBV3-2) and TRBJ2-7, with a possible D match to TRBD1 (6 bases). The V gene's germline CDR1 is LGHDT and CDR2 YNNKEL (reference sequence). The CDR3 sequence is 14 residues long. V was shortened by 2 bases and J by 7 bases, with 15 bases between the two germline ends. CDR3 coding DNA: TGTGCCAGCAGCCAAAGGGGGATGGGTCGAGAGCAGTACTTC. The encoded protein is CASSQRGMGREQYF.

The CDR3 is CASSAEWGRGEKLFF. CDR3 bases: TGTGCCAGCAGCGCCGAGTGGGGGCGAGGAGAAAAACTGTTTTTT. The chain recombines TRBV9 with TRBJ1-4, with a tentative D call TRBD1 (6 bases). V shed 3 bases and J shed 8 bases, with 17 bases lying between them. The germline V gene encodes CDR1 SGDLS and CDR2 YYNGEE. The CDR3 length is 15 residues.

This sequence joins TRBV4-3 and TRBJ2-2; 8 bases match TRBD1. The CDR3 runs 16 residues. CDR1 is LGHNA and CDR2 is YSLEER in the germline V gene. After removal of 2 bases from V and 2 bases from J, the junction contained 4 bases not matched to a gene. CDR3 residues: CASSQKTGDNTGELFF. The CDR3 DNA reads as TGCGCCAGCAGCCAAAAGACAGGGGATAACACCGGGGAGCTGTTTTTT.

The V call is TRBV30, the J call TRBJ2-1; D call uncertain. Trimming stripped 0 bases from V and 6 bases from J, with 9 bases between. Germline CDR1 is GTSNPN and CDR2 is SVGIG (reference sequence). The CDR3 extends over 13 amino acids. As DNA, the CDR3 is TGTGCCTGGAGTGTATGGTCGGGCAATGAGCAGTTCTTC. It translates to CAWSVWSGNEQFF.

The chain joins TRBV10-3 to TRBJ2-3; 9 bases line up with TRBD2. This CDR3 is built from 17 residues. From germline, CDR1 is ENHRY and CDR2 SYGVKD. V gave up 0 bases and J gave up 4 bases; unmatched junction bases: 8. The CDR3 DNA is TGTGCCATCAGTGAGTCGAGGGGACTAGCCCGAGCAGATACGCAGTATTTT. Translating gives CAISESRGLARADTQYF.

The genes are TRBV18 and TRBJ1-1, with D perhaps matching TRBD1 (6 bases). The CDR3 runs to 16 residues. Germline CDR1 and CDR2: KGHSH and LQKENI. V shed 1 base and J shed 1 base, with 13 bases lying between them. The CDR3 bases are TGTGCCAGCTCACCACGAGTAGACAGGAAGAACACTGAAGCTTTCTTT. This translates into CASSPRVDRKNTEAFF.

This chain links TRBV4-1 with TRBJ2-1; a weak D match, TRBD2 (6 bases). Looked up from germline, CDR1 is MGHRA and CDR2 is YSYEKL. The CDR3 is 14 amino acids. V lost 4 bases to trimming and J lost 4 bases, with 11 bases between them. CDR3 region: CASSLEGIYNEQFF. The CDR3, as DNA: TGCGCCAGCAGCCTGGAGGGCATTTACAATGAGCAGTTCTTC.

The CDR3 is CASSREGYNEQFF. The CDR3 DNA reads as TGTGCCAGCAGCCGGGAGGGCTACAATGAGCAGTTCTTC. This chain links TRBV5-8 with TRBJ2-1; 8 positions match TRBD2. The CDR3 spans 13 residues. The V gene end was trimmed by 4 bases and the J gene end by 3 bases; junction bases not matched to a gene: 0. Germline V gives CDR1 SGHTS, CDR2 YDEGEE.

The J gene is TRBJ1-5, the V gene TRBV29-1; D call uncertain. There are 14 residues in the CDR3. Deletions cut 6 bases from V and 6 bases from J, with 18 bases between. Germline loops: CDR1 SQVTM, CDR2 ANQGSEA. CDR3 sequence: CSVAGGSGSQPQHF. As DNA, the CDR3 is TGCAGCGTCGCAGGCGGGAGCGGGAGTCAGCCCCAGCATTTT.

Only a few counts were recorded for this clone. CDR3 amino acids: CASSENSLVPLYGYTF. The CDR3 DNA is TGTGCCAGCAGCGAAAATAGTTTGGTCCCCCTCTATGGCTACACCTTC. The V gene is TRBV9, the J gene TRBJ1-2, with D unclear. V was trimmed by 3 bases and J by 4 bases, leaving 19 bases between them. The CDR3 covers 16 residues. The germline gives CDR1 SGDLS, CDR2 YYNGEE. The variable domain in full, completed from reference TRBV9 and TRBJ1-2, reads DSGVTQTPKHLITATGQRVTLRCSPRSGDLSVYWYQQSLDQGLQFLIQYYNGEERAKGNILERFSAQQFPDLHSELNLSSLELGDSALYFCASSENSLVPLYGYTFGSGTRLTVV.

The chain is built from TRBV5-1 and TRBJ2-6, with D perhaps matching TRBD1 (6 bases). The CDR3 runs 15 residues. CDR1 and CDR2 from the germline V gene are SGHRS and YFSETQ. Trimming left V 3 bases short and J 2 bases short, with 9 bases between. The CDR3 coding sequence is TGCGCCAGCAGCTCGCACAGGGCTGGGGCCAACGTCCTGACTTTC. Its protein is CASSSHRAGANVLTF.

CDR3 sequence reads: CASSLSRDFSYEQYF. The CDR3, as DNA: TGCGCCAGCAGCTTGTCCCGGGACTTCTCCTACGAGCAGTACTTC. The J gene is TRBJ2-7, the V gene TRBV5-1, with a weak D call TRBD2 (6 bases). Germline V gene sequence: CDR1 SGHRS, CDR2 YFSETQ. The V end was cut by 1 base, the J end by 0 bases, with 11 bases between. CDR3 length: 15 residues.

This clone was recorded only once. J is TRBJ2-7 and V is TRBV7-9; 7 nucleotides agree with TRBD2. With V trimmed by 0 bases and J by 2 bases, 7 bases remained unmatched. This CDR3 comprises 16 residues. Germline V gene lookup returns CDR1 SEHNR and CDR2 FQNEAQ (reference sequence). The CDR3 here is CASSLAGRDYPYEQYF. The CDR3 nucleotides are TGTGCCAGCAGCTTAGCGGGCAGGGACTACCCCTACGAGCAGTACTTC.

The chain has TRBV7-2 and TRBJ2-3; possible D gene TRBD2, 5 bases. V lost 10 bases and J lost 0, with 14 bases in between. Germline CDR1 and CDR2: SGHTA and FQGNSA. This CDR3 is built from 14 residues. The CDR3: CATQRKVSTDTQYF. For the CDR3, the DNA is TGTGCCACCCAGCGGAAGGTTAGCACAGATACGCAGTATTTT.

The genes are TRBV9 and TRBJ1-1, with D possibly being TRBD1 (5 bases). V lost 4 bases and J 5 bases, leaving 12 bases between the germline ends. Germline-derived CDR1 and CDR2 are SGDLS and YYNGEE. This CDR3 comprises 13 residues. CDR3 residues: CASSFREGTEAFF. Written as DNA, the CDR3 is TGTGCCAGCAGCTTCAGGGAGGGGACTGAAGCTTTCTTT.

The chain carries TRBV30 and TRBJ2-7, with TRBD2 matching over 11 bases. CDR3 length equals 14 residues. Germline V CDR1 and CDR2: GTSNPN, SVGIG (reference sequence). V lost 3 bases to trimming and J lost 4 bases; unmatched junction nucleotides: 5. The chain's CDR3 is CAWRDLAGGYEQYF. The CDR3 DNA is TGTGCCTGGAGGGACCTAGCGGGGGGTTACGAGCAGTACTTC.

V and J are TRBV6-1 and TRBJ2-1, with a tentative D call TRBD2 (6 bases). The CDR3 extends over 19 amino acids. V was pared by 2 bases and J by 0 bases, with 20 bases between. Germline V CDR1 and CDR2: MNHNS, SASEGT. The DNA for the CDR3 is TGTGCCAGCAGTGAAACGATCGGGGGTCCCTTAAGCTCCTACAATGAGCAGTTCTTC. Translation: CASSETIGGPLSSYNEQFF.

V is TRBV5-1 and J is TRBJ2-6; 8 bases are shared with TRBD2. Germline V lookup: CDR1 SGHRS, CDR2 YFSETQ. V gave up 6 bases and J gave up 0 bases; unmatched junction bases: 5. The CDR3 has 16 amino acids. The CDR3 protein is CASNPGGHSGANVLTF. The CDR3 coding sequence is TGCGCCAGCAACCCGGGGGGGCACTCTGGGGCCAACGTCCTGACTTTC.

The chain employs TRBV3-1 (or the pseudogene TRBV3-2) and TRBJ2-2; TRBD1 matches at 10 bases. V was pared by 5 bases and J by 4 bases, with 7 bases of the junction left unmatched. The CDR3 covers 16 residues. Germline CDR1 LGHDT, CDR2 YNNKEL (reference sequence). CDR3 bases: TGTGCCAGCAGCGAACAAAGGACAGGGGGCACCGGGGAGCTGTTTTTT. This sequence encodes CASSEQRTGGTGELFF.

The chain is built from TRBV7-2 and TRBJ1-1; no clear D. Germline loops: CDR1 SGHTA, CDR2 FQGNSA. The V gene lost 0 bases and the J gene lost 0 bases, with 8 bases spanning the gap. The CDR3 covers 15 residues. CDR3 sequence: CASSLAIRVNTEAFF. The CDR3 nucleotides read TGTGCCAGCAGCTTAGCGATTCGGGTGAACACTGAAGCTTTCTTT.